These T cell receptor beta chains were read from a single sample in a study of T cell changes during pregnancy in multiple sclerosis. TCRdb's copy holds only in-frame clones and misses some; the assay was immunoSEQ multiplex PCR. This table holds about 84,000 clones, approximately 95% found once. Sequenced here: peripheral blood, sampled in the second trimester of pregnancy. These receptors originate from a female donor in good health, enrolled as a control in a pregnancy study. The CDR3 runs from the conserved cysteine through the conserved F or W. The D gene is left open where the match is weak. Where a row states a size, it is once, few, many or the class of an expanded clone; other rows omit it.

D gene	clone size	V gene	J gene	CDR3 protein	CDR3 DNA
-	-	TRBV29-1	TRBJ2-7	CSVGTEIDEQYF	TGCAGCGTTGGGACTGAGATAGACGAGCAGTACTTC
-	-	TRBV13	TRBJ2-1	CASSLRGSHNEQFF	TGTGCCAGCAGCTTAAGGGGAAGCCACAATGAGCAGTTCTTC
TRBD2	-	TRBV2	TRBJ2-1	CASITPGLAEDNEQFF	TGTGCCAGCATTACTCCGGGACTAGCGGAGGACAATGAGCAGTTCTTC
TRBD1	-	TRBV2	TRBJ2-5	CASSKGTGGETQYF	TGTGCCAGCAGCAAGGGGACAGGGGGGGAGACCCAGTACTTC
-	-	TRBV28	TRBJ2-2	CASSSQGGELFF	TGTGCCAGCAGCTCTCAGGGCGGGGAGCTGTTTTTT
TRBD1	-	TRBV5-1	TRBJ2-7	CASSSLLGQGEQYF	TGCGCCAGCAGCTCATTATTGGGACAGGGGGAGCAGTACTTC
TRBD1	-	TRBV5-1	TRBJ2-7	CASSLASGTGSYEQYF	TGCGCCAGCAGCTTGGCCTCAGGGACAGGGTCCTACGAGCAGTACTTC
-	-	TRBV19	TRBJ1-1	CASIGVTLNTEAFF	TGTGCCAGTATAGGGGTCACGCTGAACACTGAAGCTTTCTTT
-	-	TRBV4-2	TRBJ2-1	CASSQPPLDEQFF	TGTGCCAGCAGCCAGCCCCCCTTAGATGAGCAGTTCTTC
TRBD2	-	TRBV18	TRBJ2-1	CASSLNIAGDNEQFF	TGTGCCAGCTCCCTCAATATAGCGGGAGACAATGAGCAGTTCTTC
-	few	TRBV28	TRBJ1-5	CASSSPGPQHF	TGTGCCAGCAGTTCCCCGGGGCCCCAGCATTTT
TRBD2	-	TRBV25-1	TRBJ2-7	CASSPTSGSSTYKQYF	TGTGCCAGCAGCCCGACTAGCGGGAGCTCTACATACAAGCAGTACTTC